One sample yielded the 12 T cell receptor beta chains listed below, sequenced in a study of shared clonotypes between healthy human individuals. Naive CD8 cells were CD45RO-negative, positively selected for CCR7, excluding terminally differentiated effector memory CD45RA+ cells. Libraries were prepared by immunoSEQ multiplex PCR; TCRdb keeps only in-frame clonotypes and omits some of them. The repertoire has approximately 1.9 million clones, around 95% of them found once; the top ten carry approximately 1.7%. The sample consisted of naive CD8+ T cells from PBMCs. These receptors were taken from a man younger than 35 in good health. Some clones in this sample may be carry-over from other donors' samples.

J is TRBJ2-1 and V is TRBV6-5; maybe TRBD1 (6 bases). The germline gives CDR1 MNHEY, CDR2 SVGAGI. V was pared by 10 bases and J by 7 bases, with 17 bases between. This CDR3 is built from 13 residues. The CDR3 nucleotides are TGTGCCACCCAAACCCAGGGGTATAATGAGCAGTTCTTC. This translates into CATQTQGYNEQFF.

The V call is TRBV7-2, the J call TRBJ2-7; D may be TRBD2 (5 bases). The V gene lost 5 bases and the J gene lost 4 bases, with 9 bases spanning the gap. The CDR3 consists of 12 residues. Germline CDR1 is SGHTA and CDR2 is FQGNSA. The CDR3 spells CASSPRRYEQYF. DNA for the CDR3: TGTGCCAGCAGCCCCCGGAGGTACGAGCAGTACTTC.

This clone was detected once. CDR3 region: CASSQNRGLSETQYF. The CDR3 region has the DNA TGCGCCAGCAGCCAAAATAGGGGGTTGTCGGAGACCCAGTACTTC. The chain carries TRBV4-1 and TRBJ2-5; D might be TRBD1 (6 bases). The germline V gene has CDR1 MGHRA and CDR2 YSYEKL. V shed 2 bases and J shed 5 bases, with 15 bases lying between them. The CDR3 loop spans 15 amino acids.

V usage is TRBV19 and J usage is TRBJ1-5, with D possibly being TRBD1 (5 bases). CDR3 length: 14 amino acids. CDR1 is LNHDA, CDR2 SQIVND, per germline (reference sequence). V was shortened by 7 bases and J by 4 bases, with 14 bases between the two germline ends. The CDR3, as DNA: TGTGCCAGTACCGTGGGGGTCTGGAATCAGCCCCAGCATTTT. This translates into CASTVGVWNQPQHF.

This chain uses TRBV4-1 with TRBJ2-5, with 7 nucleotides matching TRBD1. The DNA end lines up better with TRBJ2-7; the J call may be wrong. This CDR3 is built from 14 residues. In germline, CDR1 is MGHRA, CDR2 YSYEKL. CDR3 bases: TGCGCCAGCAGCCACATAGGACAGGAATACGAGCAGTACTTC. Its translation: CASSHIGQEYEQYF.

The chain uses TRBV27 and TRBJ2-4; no clear D. Looked up from germline, CDR1 is MNHEY and CDR2 is SMNVEV (reference sequence). V was pared by 5 bases and J by 7 bases, with 18 bases between. This CDR3 region has 15 residues. The CDR3 spells CASSPSLDAGNIQYF. The CDR3 coding sequence is TGTGCCAGCAGTCCGTCCTTAGATGCCGGGAACATTCAGTACTTC.

The chain joins TRBV5-1 to TRBJ1-2; D gene unclear. This CDR3 has 15 amino acids. V lost 0 bases to trimming and J lost 6 bases, with 15 bases between them. Germline V gene data show CDR1 as SGHRS and CDR2 as YFSETQ. This CDR3 is CASSLELPGTNGYTF. The CDR3, as DNA: TGCGCCAGCAGCTTGGAGCTCCCAGGTACCAATGGCTACACCTTC.

The gene calls are TRBV27 and TRBJ1-1; D is undetermined. This CDR3 has 15 amino acids. The V gene's germline CDR1 is MNHEY and CDR2 SMNVEV (reference sequence). Trimming cost V 3 bases and J 2 bases, with 13 bases left between them. CDR3 sequence: CASSFYRPINTEAFF. The CDR3 DNA reads as TGTGCCAGCAGTTTCTACCGGCCGATAAACACTGAAGCTTTCTTT.

The chain carries TRBV10-3 and TRBJ1-3; D not resolved. The V gene lost 5 bases and the J gene lost 0 bases, with 17 bases spanning the gap. CDR3 length equals 17 residues. Per the germline V gene, CDR1 is ENHRY and CDR2 is SYGVKD. CDR3 residues: CAISTKGAESSGNTIYF. In nucleotides, the CDR3 is TGTGCCATCAGTACTAAAGGAGCCGAGAGCTCTGGAAACACCATATATTTT.

This sequence joins TRBV10-3 and TRBJ2-3; D perhaps matches TRBD1 (6 bases). The germline V gene has CDR1 ENHRY and CDR2 SYGVKD. V lost 6 bases to trimming and J lost 1 base, with 14 bases between them. The CDR3 has 15 residues. CDR3 region: CAISLQGQGTDTQYF. The CDR3 DNA sequence: TGTGCCATCAGCCTACAGGGTCAAGGCACAGATACGCAGTATTTT.

This chain uses TRBV4-1 with TRBJ2-2; D ambiguous. The V and J ends lost 4 bases and 1 base respectively, with 10 bases between them. The germline gives CDR1 MGHRA, CDR2 YSYEKL. This CDR3 contains 15 residues. CDR3 loop: CASSPLKKNTGELFF. As DNA, the CDR3 is TGCGCCAGCAGCCCACTAAAGAAGAACACCGGGGAGCTGTTTTTT.

Only one count was recorded for this clone. The J gene is TRBJ2-3, the V gene TRBV9; 10 nucleotides align to TRBD2. V was clipped by 4 bases and J by 4 bases; unmatched bases: 6. Per germline, CDR1 SGDLS and CDR2 YYNGEE. CDR3 length: 15 residues. The CDR3 sequence: CASSPSGRGADTQYF. The CDR3 coding sequence is TGTGCCAGCAGCCCTAGCGGGAGAGGGGCAGATACGCAGTATTTT.